The rows below give T cell receptor beta chains drawn from one sample of a study of shared clonotypes between healthy human individuals. Generated by immunoSEQ multiplex PCR, the TCRdb table keeps only in-frame clones and is missing some. The data show about 820,000 clones, with more than 85% seen just once and around 24% held by the top ten. The source material was naive CD8+ T cells sorted from blood. These receptors all come from a man in his thirties or forties in good health. The conserved cysteine and the conserved F or W are not part of the CDR3 here. Fields, in order: CDR3 protein, V gene, CDR3 length, J gene, D gene. The D gene is left open where the match is weak.

ASSLAVLRTDTQY	TRBV5-1	13	TRBJ2-3	-
ASSASPRGLQETQY	TRBV28	14	TRBJ2-5	TRBD1
ASSSHSDTEAF	TRBV7-9	11	TRBJ1-1	-
ASSLEIGLADNEQF	TRBV13	14	TRBJ2-1	-
ASSLSGQGSYEQY	TRBV27	13	TRBJ2-7	TRBD1
SVEARRGEQF	TRBV29-1	10	TRBJ2-1	-
ASSAGLAGERNEQF	TRBV9	14	TRBJ2-1	TRBD2
ASSFIQGANEQY	TRBV7-9	12	TRBJ2-7	TRBD1
ASSRVGGTQY	TRBV7-9	10	TRBJ2-3	-
ASSLGGGGNTGELF	TRBV7-6	14	TRBJ2-2	TRBD1
ASSLSGGGTEAF	TRBV7-9	12	TRBJ1-1	-
ASSESGTTNEKLF	TRBV6-1	13	TRBJ1-4	-
ASSLDTGNYEQY	TRBV7-9	12	TRBJ2-7	-
ASSFFGAGGPRNEQF	TRBV11-2	15	TRBJ2-1	TRBD2
ASSLSRQSRKLF	TRBV27	12	TRBJ1-4	-
SVILAGGIYNEQF	TRBV29-1	13	TRBJ2-1	TRBD2
ASSLGVSGSTDTQY	TRBV9	14	TRBJ2-3	-
ASSRSGTDTQY	TRBV7-7	11	TRBJ2-3	-
SVIGPGATGELF	TRBV29-1	12	TRBJ2-2	-
ASSKSFGANVLT	TRBV19	12	TRBJ2-6	-
ASSGIGADTQY	TRBV5-4	11	TRBJ2-3	-
ASSASSYEQY	TRBV27	10	TRBJ2-7	-
ASSLSRASEQY	TRBV27	11	TRBJ2-7	-
AWIVPPLREQY	TRBV30	11	TRBJ2-7	-
ASSRQGAYEQY	TRBV19	11	TRBJ2-7	-
ASSEARNTEAF	TRBV2	11	TRBJ1-1	-
ASSSRAGQGFVTDTQY	TRBV27	16	TRBJ2-3	-
ASSYTGFTEAF	TRBV6-6	11	TRBJ1-1	-
ASSLAVVPRGYGYT	TRBV7-9	14	TRBJ1-2	-
ASSYGGATEAF	TRBV6-5	11	TRBJ1-1	-
ASSQTATSSYEQY	TRBV4-1	13	TRBJ2-7	-
ASGGWPDTQY	TRBV19	10	TRBJ2-3	-
ASSEGELYGYT	TRBV9	11	TRBJ1-2	-
ASRSAGVNTDTQY	TRBV4-2	13	TRBJ2-3	-
ASTDRSYEQY	TRBV30	10	TRBJ2-7	-
ASSDSYEQY	TRBV25-1	9	TRBJ2-7	-
ASSLTVNTEAF	TRBV6-6	11	TRBJ1-1	-
ASSQTGQMSNQPQH	TRBV18	14	TRBJ1-5	TRBD1
ASSLDSANLNEQF	TRBV6-5	13	TRBJ2-1	-
ASSHQAGESLPEQF	TRBV4-1	14	TRBJ2-1	TRBD2
ASRLQGGNQPQH	TRBV27	12	TRBJ1-5	TRBD1
ASSILAGGSYNEQF	TRBV19	14	TRBJ2-1	TRBD2
ASSRSLAGEKDTGELF	TRBV7-9	16	TRBJ2-2	TRBD2
ASRIPIGGKSTDTQY	TRBV27	15	TRBJ2-3	-
ASSSITGLAGAVNEQF	TRBV7-9	16	TRBJ2-1	TRBD2
ASSFTRSYEQY	TRBV28	11	TRBJ2-7	-
AWSVSGHEQY	TRBV30	10	TRBJ2-7	-
ATMGITYEQY	TRBV6-5	10	TRBJ2-7	-
SVGGTGNTIY	TRBV29-1	10	TRBJ1-3	-